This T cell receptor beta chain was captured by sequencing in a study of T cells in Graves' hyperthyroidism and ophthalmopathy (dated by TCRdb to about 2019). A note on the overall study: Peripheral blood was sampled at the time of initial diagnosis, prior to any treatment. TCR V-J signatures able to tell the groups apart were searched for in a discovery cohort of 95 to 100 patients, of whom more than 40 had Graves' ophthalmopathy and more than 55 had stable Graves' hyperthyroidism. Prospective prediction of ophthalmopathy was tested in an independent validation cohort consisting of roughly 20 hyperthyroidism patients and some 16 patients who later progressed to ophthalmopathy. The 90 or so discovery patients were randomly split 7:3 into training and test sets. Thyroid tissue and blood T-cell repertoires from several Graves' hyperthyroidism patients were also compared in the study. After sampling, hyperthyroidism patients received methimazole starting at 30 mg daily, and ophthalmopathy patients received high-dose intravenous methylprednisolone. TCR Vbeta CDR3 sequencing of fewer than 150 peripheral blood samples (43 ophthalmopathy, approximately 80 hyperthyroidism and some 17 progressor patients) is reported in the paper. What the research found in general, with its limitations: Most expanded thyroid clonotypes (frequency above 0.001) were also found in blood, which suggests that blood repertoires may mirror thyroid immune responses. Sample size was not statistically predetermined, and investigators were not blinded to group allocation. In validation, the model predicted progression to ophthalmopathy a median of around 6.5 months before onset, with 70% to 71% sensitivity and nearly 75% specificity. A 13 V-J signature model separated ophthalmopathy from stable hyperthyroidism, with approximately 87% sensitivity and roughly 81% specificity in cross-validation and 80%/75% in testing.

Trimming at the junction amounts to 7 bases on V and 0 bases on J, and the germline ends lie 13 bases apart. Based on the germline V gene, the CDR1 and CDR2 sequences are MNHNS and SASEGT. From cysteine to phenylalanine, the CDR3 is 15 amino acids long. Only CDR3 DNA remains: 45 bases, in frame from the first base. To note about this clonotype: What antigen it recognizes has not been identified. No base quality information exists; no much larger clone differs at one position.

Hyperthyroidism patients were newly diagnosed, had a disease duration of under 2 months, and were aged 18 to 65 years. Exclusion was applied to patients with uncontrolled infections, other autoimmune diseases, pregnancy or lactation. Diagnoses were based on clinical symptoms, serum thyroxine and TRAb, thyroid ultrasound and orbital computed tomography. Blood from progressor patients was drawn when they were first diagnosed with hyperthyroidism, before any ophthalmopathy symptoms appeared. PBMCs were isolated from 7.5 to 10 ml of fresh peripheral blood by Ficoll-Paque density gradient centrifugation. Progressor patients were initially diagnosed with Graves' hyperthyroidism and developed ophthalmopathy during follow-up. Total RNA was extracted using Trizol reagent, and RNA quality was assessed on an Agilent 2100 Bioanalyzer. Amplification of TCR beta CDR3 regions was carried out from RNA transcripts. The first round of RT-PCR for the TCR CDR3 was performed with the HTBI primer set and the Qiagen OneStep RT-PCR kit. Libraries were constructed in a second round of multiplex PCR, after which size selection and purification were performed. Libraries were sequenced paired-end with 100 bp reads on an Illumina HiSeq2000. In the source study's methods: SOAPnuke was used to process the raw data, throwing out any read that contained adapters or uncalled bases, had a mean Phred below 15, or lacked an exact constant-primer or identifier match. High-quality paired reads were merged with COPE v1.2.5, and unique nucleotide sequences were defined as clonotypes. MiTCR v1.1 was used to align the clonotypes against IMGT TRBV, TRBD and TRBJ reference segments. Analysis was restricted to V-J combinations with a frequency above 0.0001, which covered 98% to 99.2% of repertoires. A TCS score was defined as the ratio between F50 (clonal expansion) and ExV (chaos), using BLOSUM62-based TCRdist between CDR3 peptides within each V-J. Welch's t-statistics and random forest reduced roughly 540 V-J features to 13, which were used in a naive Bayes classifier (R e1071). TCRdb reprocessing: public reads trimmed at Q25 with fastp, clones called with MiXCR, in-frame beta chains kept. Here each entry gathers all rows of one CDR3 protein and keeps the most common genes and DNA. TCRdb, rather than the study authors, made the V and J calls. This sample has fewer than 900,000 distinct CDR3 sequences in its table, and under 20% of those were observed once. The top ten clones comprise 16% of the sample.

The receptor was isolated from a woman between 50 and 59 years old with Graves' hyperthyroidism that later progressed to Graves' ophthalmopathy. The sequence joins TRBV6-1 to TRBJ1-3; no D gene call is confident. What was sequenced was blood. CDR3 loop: CASNKRQLSGNTIYF. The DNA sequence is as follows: TGTGCCAGCAACAAGCGGCAACTCTCTGGAAACACCATATATTTT.